This TCR beta chain is from a study of tumour-infiltrating T cells in Burkitt lymphoma. The overall study: The Burkitt lymphoma cohort spanned all epidemiological subtypes. Overall and progression-free survival were predicted by productive clonality.

This clone was observed a handful of times. The repertoire was sequenced with immunoSEQ multiplex PCR; TCRdb's copy has only in-frame clones and lacks some. The repertoire holds some 2,200 clones, roughly 15% seen once, with approximately 9% in the top ten. This sequence originates from a human donor with relapsed Burkitt lymphoma. The specimen was tumor tissue from a relapse.

CDR3: CASSLAQVGYGYTF. In DNA, the CDR3 is TGCGCCAGCAGCTTGGCTCAGGTCGGCTATGGCTACACCTTC. The V and J genes are TRBV5-1 and TRBJ1-2; no firm D call. Germline loops: CDR1 SGHRS, CDR2 YFSETQ. V dropped 0 bases and J dropped 4 bases, with 10 bases sitting between them. The CDR3 is 14 amino acids.